This T cell receptor (beta chain) appears in the sequencing data of a study of cytomegalovirus exposure and HLA in healthy donors. Study results and limitations: A missense variant in DCLRE1C was later tied to TCR beta V- and J-gene trimming. Looking again later, the authors saw that most CMV-associated TCR beta chains seemed HLA-restricted.

This clone has a handful of counts. Its target is not known. Germline CDR1 reads SEHNR; CDR2 reads FQNEAQ (reference sequence). Trimming cost V 1 base and J 0 bases, with 10 bases left between them. This CDR3 contains 15 residues. PCR primers comprised 60 Vbeta and 13 Jbeta primers. Produced via immunoSEQ multiplex PCR; TCRdb's table is partial and in-frame only. The table has fewer than 70,000 clones, 65% to 70% seen once. This chain connects TRBV7-9 to TRBJ2-7; D is perhaps TRBD2 (6 bases). The clonotype was recovered from a male donor in good health and CMV-seropositive. Source material: PBMCs. CDR3 sequence (DNA): TGTGCCAGCAGCTTAGGGCTAGCGCGCTCCTACGAGCAGTACTTC. It is translated as CASSLGLARSYEQYF.